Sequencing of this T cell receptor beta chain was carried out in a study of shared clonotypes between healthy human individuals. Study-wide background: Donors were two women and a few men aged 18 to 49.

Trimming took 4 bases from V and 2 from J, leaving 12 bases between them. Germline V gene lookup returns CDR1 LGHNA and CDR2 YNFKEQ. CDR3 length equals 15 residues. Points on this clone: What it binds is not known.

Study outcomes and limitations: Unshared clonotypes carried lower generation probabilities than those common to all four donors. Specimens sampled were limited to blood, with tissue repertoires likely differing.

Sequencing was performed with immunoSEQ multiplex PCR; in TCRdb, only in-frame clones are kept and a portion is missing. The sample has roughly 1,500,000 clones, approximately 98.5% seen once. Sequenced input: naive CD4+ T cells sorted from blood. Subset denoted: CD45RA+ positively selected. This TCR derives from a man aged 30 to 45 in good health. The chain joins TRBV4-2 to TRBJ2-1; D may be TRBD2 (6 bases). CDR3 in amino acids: CASSPREVTYNEQFF. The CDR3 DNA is TGTGCCAGCAGCCCCAGGGAGGTTACCTACAATGAGCAGTTCTTC.